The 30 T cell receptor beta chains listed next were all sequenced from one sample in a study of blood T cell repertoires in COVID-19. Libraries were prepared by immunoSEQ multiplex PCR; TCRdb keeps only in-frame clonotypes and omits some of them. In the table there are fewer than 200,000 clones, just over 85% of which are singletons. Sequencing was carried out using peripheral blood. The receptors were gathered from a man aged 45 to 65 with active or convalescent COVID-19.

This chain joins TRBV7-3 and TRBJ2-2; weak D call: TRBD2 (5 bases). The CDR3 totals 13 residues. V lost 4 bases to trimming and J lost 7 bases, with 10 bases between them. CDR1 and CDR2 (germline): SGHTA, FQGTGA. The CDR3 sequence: CASSWETDGELFF. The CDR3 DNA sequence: TGTGCCAGCAGCTGGGAGACGGACGGGGAGCTGTTTTTT. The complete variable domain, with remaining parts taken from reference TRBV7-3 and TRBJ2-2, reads GAGVSQTPSNKVTEKGKYVELRCDPISGHTALYWYRQSLGQGPEFLIYFQGTGAADDSGLPNDRFFAVRPEGSVSTLKIQRTERGDSAVYLCASSWETDGELFFGEGSRLTVL.

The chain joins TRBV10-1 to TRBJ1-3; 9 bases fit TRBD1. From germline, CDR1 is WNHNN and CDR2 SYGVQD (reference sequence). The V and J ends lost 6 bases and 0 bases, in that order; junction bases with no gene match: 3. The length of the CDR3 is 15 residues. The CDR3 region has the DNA TGCGCCAGCAGCCGGGACAGGGACTCTGGAAACACCATATATTTT. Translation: CASSRDRDSGNTIYF.

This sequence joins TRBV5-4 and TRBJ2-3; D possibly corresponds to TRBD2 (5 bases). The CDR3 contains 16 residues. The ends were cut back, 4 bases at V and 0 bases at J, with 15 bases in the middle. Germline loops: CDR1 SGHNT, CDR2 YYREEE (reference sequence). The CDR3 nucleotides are TGTGCCAGCAGCACGGACTTCAGGACTAGCACAGATACGCAGTATTTT. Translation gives CASSTDFRTSTDTQYF.

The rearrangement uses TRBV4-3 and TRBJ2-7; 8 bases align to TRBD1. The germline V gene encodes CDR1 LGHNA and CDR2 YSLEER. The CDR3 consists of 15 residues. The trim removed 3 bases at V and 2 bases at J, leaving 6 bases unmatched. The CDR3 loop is CASSHLTGVAYEQYF. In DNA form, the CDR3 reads TGCGCCAGCAGCCATCTGACAGGGGTCGCCTACGAGCAGTACTTC.

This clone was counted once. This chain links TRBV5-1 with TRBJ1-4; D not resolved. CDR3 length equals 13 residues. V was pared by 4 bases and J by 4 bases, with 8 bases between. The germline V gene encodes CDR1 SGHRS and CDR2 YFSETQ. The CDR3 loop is CASSPTGNEKLFF. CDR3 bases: TGCGCCAGCAGCCCAACCGGTAATGAAAAACTGTTTTTT.

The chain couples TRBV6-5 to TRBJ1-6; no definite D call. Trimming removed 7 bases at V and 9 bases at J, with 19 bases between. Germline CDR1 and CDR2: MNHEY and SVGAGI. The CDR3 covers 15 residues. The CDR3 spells CASNPREQFRSPLHF. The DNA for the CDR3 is TGTGCCAGCAACCCCCGGGAGCAGTTTCGTTCACCCCTCCACTTT.

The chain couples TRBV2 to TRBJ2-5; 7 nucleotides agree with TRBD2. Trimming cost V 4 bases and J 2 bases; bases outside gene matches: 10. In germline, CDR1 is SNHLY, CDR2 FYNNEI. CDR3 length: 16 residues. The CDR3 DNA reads TGTGCCAGCAGTGGCAGCGGGATAGACCTACAAGAGACCCAGTACTTC. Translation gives CASSGSGIDLQETQYF.

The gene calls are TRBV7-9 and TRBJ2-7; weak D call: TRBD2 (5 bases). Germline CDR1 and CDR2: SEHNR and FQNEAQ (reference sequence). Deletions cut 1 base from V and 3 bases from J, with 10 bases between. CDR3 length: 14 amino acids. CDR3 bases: TGTGCCAGCAGCTTAGAGCGGTGGAGCTACGAGCAGTACTTC. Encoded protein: CASSLERWSYEQYF.

CDR3: CATSRDSLRVSTF. In nucleotides, the CDR3 is TGTGCCACCAGCAGAGACAGTCTTCGGGTATCCACCTTC. This rearrangement joins TRBV15 to TRBJ1-2; D is unclear. Trimming left V 0 bases short and J 13 bases short, with 15 bases between. Per the germline V gene, CDR1 is LNHNV and CDR2 is YYDKDF (reference sequence). CDR3 length equals 13 residues.

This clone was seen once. The chain's CDR3 is CASSSQGINQPQHF. CDR3 in DNA: TGTGCCAGTAGTAGTCAGGGGATCAATCAGCCCCAGCATTTT. The chain employs TRBV19 and TRBJ1-5, with a possible D match to TRBD1 (6 bases). Per germline, CDR1 LNHDA and CDR2 SQIVND (reference sequence). This CDR3 has 14 amino acids. V lost 4 bases to trimming and J lost 3 bases, with 10 bases between them.

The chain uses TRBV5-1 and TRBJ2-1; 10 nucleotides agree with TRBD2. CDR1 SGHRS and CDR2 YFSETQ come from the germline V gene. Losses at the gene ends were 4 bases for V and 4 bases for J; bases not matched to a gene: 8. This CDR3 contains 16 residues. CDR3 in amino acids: CASSPQASGGYNEQFF. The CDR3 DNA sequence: TGCGCCAGCAGCCCTCAAGCTAGCGGGGGTTACAATGAGCAGTTCTTC.

DNA of the CDR3: TGTGCCATCAGTGATTCTGCAGGGGAGGGTCAGCCCCAGCATTTT. Its protein is CAISDSAGEGQPQHF. V is TRBV10-3 and J is TRBJ1-5, with a possible D match to TRBD1 (6 bases). CDR3 length: 15 amino acids. Germline V gene data show CDR1 as ENHRY and CDR2 as SYGVKD. Trimming cost V 3 bases and J 6 bases, with 15 bases left between them.

The CDR3 DNA sequence: TGTGCCAGCAGCTTCGGGGCAGGGGGCACTGAAGCTTTCTTT. Protein sequence: CASSFGAGGTEAFF. V usage is TRBV11-2 and J usage is TRBJ1-1, with TRBD1 matching 7 bases. V was clipped by 3 bases and J by 4 bases; unmatched bases: 5. The CDR3 extends over 14 amino acids. Germline V gene data show CDR1 as SGHAT and CDR2 as FQNNGV.

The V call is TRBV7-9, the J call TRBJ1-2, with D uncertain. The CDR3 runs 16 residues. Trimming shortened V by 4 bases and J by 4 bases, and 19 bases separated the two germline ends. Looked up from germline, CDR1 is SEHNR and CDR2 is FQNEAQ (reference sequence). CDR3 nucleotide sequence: TGTGCCAGCAGCTCCCCCGGATTGGAGGGCTCCTATGGCTACACCTTC. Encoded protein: CASSSPGLEGSYGYTF.

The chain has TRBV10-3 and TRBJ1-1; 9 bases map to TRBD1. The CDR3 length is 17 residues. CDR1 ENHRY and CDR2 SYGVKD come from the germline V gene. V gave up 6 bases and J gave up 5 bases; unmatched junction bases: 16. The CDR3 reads CAIRGQGEREGWTEAFF. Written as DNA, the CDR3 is TGTGCCATCAGGGGACAGGGCGAACGCGAGGGGTGGACTGAAGCTTTCTTT.

In nucleotides, the CDR3 is TGTGCCAGCACCCTTACCGGGACTGTCTACAATGAGCAGTTCTTC. Its translation: CASTLTGTVYNEQFF. This chain uses TRBV6-5 with TRBJ2-1; tentative D call: TRBD2 (6 bases). Germline assignment: CDR1 MNHEY and CDR2 SVGAGI. The CDR3 runs to 15 residues. The ends were cut back, 7 bases at V and 3 bases at J, with 16 bases in the middle.

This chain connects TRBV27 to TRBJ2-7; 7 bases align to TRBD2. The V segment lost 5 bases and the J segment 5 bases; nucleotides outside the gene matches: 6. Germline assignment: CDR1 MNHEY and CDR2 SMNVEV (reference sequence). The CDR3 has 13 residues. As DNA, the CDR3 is TGTGCCAGCAGTCCGACTAGCTGGGACGAGCAGTACTTC. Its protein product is CASSPTSWDEQYF.

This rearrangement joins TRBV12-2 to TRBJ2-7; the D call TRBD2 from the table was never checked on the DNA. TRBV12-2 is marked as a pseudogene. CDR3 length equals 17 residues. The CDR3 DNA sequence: TGTGCAAGTCGCTTAGATTGTCTAGCGGGTTGTACTTCGGAGCAGTACTTC. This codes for CASRLDCLAGCTSEQYF.

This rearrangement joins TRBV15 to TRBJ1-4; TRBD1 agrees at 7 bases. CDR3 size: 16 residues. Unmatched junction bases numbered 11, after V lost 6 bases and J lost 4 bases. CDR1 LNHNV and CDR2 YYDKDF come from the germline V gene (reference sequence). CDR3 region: CATSTGGTVLNEKLFF. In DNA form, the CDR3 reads TGTGCCACCAGTACTGGGGGGACAGTTCTTAATGAAAAACTGTTTTTT.

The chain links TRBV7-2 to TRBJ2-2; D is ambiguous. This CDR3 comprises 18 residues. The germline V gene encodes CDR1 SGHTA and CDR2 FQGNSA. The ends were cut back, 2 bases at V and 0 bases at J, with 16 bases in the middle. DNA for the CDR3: TGTGCCAGCAGCTTATATCTCAGCGAGGTAACGAACACCGGGGAGCTGTTTTTT. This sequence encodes CASSLYLSEVTNTGELFF.

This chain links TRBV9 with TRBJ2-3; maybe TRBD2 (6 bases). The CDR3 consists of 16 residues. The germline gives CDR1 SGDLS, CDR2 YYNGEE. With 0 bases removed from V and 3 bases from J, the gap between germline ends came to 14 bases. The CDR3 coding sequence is TGTGCCAGCAGCGTAGGTGAGGCGGGGAAGACAGATACGCAGTATTTT. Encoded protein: CASSVGEAGKTDTQYF.

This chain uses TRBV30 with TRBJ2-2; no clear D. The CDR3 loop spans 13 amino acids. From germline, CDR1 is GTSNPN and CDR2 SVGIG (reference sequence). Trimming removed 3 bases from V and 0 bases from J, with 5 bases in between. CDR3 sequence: CAWRFANTGELFF. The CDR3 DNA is TGTGCCTGGAGATTCGCGAACACCGGGGAGCTGTTTTTT.

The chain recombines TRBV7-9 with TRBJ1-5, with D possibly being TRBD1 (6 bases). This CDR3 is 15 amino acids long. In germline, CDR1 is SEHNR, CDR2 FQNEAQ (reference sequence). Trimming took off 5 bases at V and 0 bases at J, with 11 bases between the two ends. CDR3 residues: CASSHTGNSNQPQHF. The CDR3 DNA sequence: TGTGCCAGCAGCCACACAGGGAATAGCAATCAGCCCCAGCATTTT.

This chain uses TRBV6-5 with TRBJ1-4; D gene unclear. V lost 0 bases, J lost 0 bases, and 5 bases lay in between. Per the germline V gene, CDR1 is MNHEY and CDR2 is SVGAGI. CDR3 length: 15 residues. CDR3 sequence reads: CASSYSRATNEKLFF. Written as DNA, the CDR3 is TGTGCCAGCAGTTACTCGCGAGCAACTAATGAAAAACTGTTTTTT.

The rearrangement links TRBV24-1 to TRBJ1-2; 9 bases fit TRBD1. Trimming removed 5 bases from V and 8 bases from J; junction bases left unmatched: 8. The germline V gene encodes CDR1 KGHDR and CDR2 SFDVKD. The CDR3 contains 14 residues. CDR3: CATSGPGQGRGYTF. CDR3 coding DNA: TGTGCCACCAGTGGCCCGGGACAGGGCCGCGGCTACACCTTC.

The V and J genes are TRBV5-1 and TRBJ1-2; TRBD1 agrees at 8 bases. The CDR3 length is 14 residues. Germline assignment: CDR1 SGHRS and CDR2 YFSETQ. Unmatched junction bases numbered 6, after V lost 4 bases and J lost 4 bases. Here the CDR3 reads CASSLGQVPYGYTF. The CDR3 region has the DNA TGCGCCAGCAGCCTGGGACAGGTCCCCTATGGCTACACCTTC.

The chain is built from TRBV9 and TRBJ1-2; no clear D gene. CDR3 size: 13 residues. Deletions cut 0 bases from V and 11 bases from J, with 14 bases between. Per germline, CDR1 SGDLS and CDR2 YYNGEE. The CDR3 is CASSVAPGDGYTF. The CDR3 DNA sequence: TGTGCCAGCAGCGTAGCTCCGGGAGACGGGTACACCTTC.

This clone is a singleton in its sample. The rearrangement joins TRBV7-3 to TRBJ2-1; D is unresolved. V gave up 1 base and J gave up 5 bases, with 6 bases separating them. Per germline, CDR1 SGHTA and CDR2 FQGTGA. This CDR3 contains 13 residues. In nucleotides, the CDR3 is TGTGCCAGCAGCTTAAATAGTAACAATGAGCAGTTCTTC. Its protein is CASSLNSNNEQFF.

The CDR3, as DNA: TGTGCCAGCAGCATCATGAATCAGCCCCAGCATTTT. Amino acids: CASSIMNQPQHF. The chain has TRBV7-3 and TRBJ1-5; D unresolved. The CDR3 covers 12 residues. CDR1 and CDR2 from the germline V gene are SGHTA and FQGTGA. V lost 5 bases, J lost 4 bases, and 6 bases lay in between.

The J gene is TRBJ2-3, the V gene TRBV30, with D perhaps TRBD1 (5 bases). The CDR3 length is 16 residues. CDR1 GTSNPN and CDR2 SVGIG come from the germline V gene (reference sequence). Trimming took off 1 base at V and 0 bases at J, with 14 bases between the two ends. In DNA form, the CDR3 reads TGTGCCTGGAGTGAGCAGACAGCCCTGAGCACAGATACGCAGTATTTT. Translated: CAWSEQTALSTDTQYF.